The rows below give T cell receptor beta chains drawn from one sample of a study of regulatory T cells in long-lasting Graves disease. TCRdb re-called the multiplex PCR reads with MiXCR, one entry per CDR3 protein. The sample has about 310,000 distinct CDR3 sequences, 22% seen once. The sample consisted of peripheral blood mononuclear cells (PBMCs), taken when the disease was refractory, from a patient treated with antithyroid drugs. Receptor source: a female donor with Graves disease. The CDR3 runs from the conserved cysteine through the conserved F or W. D genes are given only for firm matches. Expanded clones get a size class; other rows say once, few or many, or leave the size out.

CDR3aa,CDR3nt,v_gene,d_gene,abundance,j_gene
CASSFNLGRGDTIYF,TGTGCCAGCAGCTTCAATTTGGGGCGGGGTGACACCATATATTTT,TRBV7-2,NA,NA,TRBJ1-3
CSASPYGYTF,TGCAGTGCTAGCCCTTATGGCTACACCTTC,TRBV20-1,NA,NA,TRBJ1-2
CASSSWAPDEQYF,TGTGCCAGCAGCTCCTGGGCGCCTGACGAGCAGTACTTC,TRBV7-2,NA,NA,TRBJ2-7
CASSLDLGSSYEQYF,TGTGCCAGCAGCTTAGACCTGGGAAGCTCCTACGAGCAGTACTTC,TRBV7-8,NA,NA,TRBJ2-7
CASSREGLETQYF,TGTGCCAGCAGCAGGGAGGGGTTAGAGACCCAGTACTTC,TRBV7-2,TRBD2,NA,TRBJ2-5
CASSYGESSEQYF,TGTGCCAGCAGTTACGGCGAAAGTTCCGAGCAGTACTTC,TRBV6-9,NA,many,TRBJ2-7
CASSPHMRNTEAFF,TGTGCCAGCAGTCCCCACATGAGGAACACTGAAGCTTTCTTT,TRBV28,NA,many,TRBJ1-1
CASSYSRQGHEQYF,TGTGCCAGCAGTTACTCGAGGCAGGGTCACGAGCAGTACTTC,TRBV6-5,NA,many,TRBJ2-7
CSASSVSYEQYF,TGCAGTGCTAGTTCGGTGTCCTACGAGCAGTACTTC,TRBV20-1,NA,many,TRBJ2-7
CASSLARRVQETQYF,TGTGCCAGCAGCTTAGCGCGACGAGTACAAGAGACCCAGTACTTC,TRBV7-2,NA,NA,TRBJ2-5
CASSPRFNEQFF,TGTGCCAGCTCACCACGGTTCAATGAGCAGTTCTTC,TRBV18,NA,NA,TRBJ2-1
CASRRGQPNTEAFF,TGTGCCAGTAGGCGGGGGCAGCCGAACACTGAAGCTTTCTTT,TRBV19,NA,few,TRBJ1-1
CASSLTEPSGLAGGRVAKNIQYF,TGTGCCAGCAGCTTAACCGAACCCTCGGGACTAGCGGGAGGGCGGGTAGCCAAAAACATTCAGTACTTC,TRBV7-2,TRBD2,many,TRBJ2-4
CASSPTSGTGELFF,TGTGCCAGCAGCCCCACTAGCGGCACCGGGGAGCTGTTTTTT,TRBV6-2/TRBV6-3,TRBD2,NA,TRBJ2-2
CATTAGISGTQYF,TGTGCCACCACCGCTGGGATCAGTGGTACGCAGTATTTT,TRBV24-1,NA,NA,TRBJ2-3
CASNGGAGGHGYTF,TGTGCCAGCAACGGGGGCGCGGGGGGTCATGGCTACACCTTC,TRBV28,NA,many,TRBJ1-2
CSVTGTAKDNEQFF,TGCAGCGTAACCGGGACGGCCAAAGACAATGAGCAGTTCTTC,TRBV29-1,NA,NA,TRBJ2-1
CASSPPGQGQETQYF,TGTGCCAGCTCACCGCCTGGACAGGGCCAAGAGACCCAGTACTTC,TRBV18,TRBD1,NA,TRBJ2-5
CASSLADGTQETQYF,TGCGCCAGCAGCTTGGCCGACGGGACCCAAGAGACCCAGTACTTC,TRBV5-1,NA,few,TRBJ2-5
CASSPSSIWTPYEQYF,TGTGCCAGCTCACCGAGTTCAATTTGGACCCCCTACGAGCAGTACTTC,TRBV18,NA,few,TRBJ2-7
CASSPGPRGPEQYF,TGCGCCAGCAGCCCGGGACCGCGGGGCCCCGAGCAGTACTTC,TRBV4-3,NA,NA,TRBJ2-7
CASSAGTVSYEQYF,TGTGCCAGCAGCGCCGGGACGGTTTCCTACGAGCAGTACTTC,TRBV9,NA,NA,TRBJ2-7
CAWSVTGSGYEQYF,TGTGCCTGGAGTGTAACCGGGAGTGGGTACGAGCAGTACTTC,TRBV30,NA,many,TRBJ2-7
CASSLGLGTGRGSEKLFF,TGTGCCAGCAGCTTAGGGTTGGGGACAGGTCGAGGAAGTGAAAAACTGTTTTTT,TRBV7-8,TRBD1,many,TRBJ1-4
CASSPTSLAGGAYEQYF,TGTGCCAGCAGCCCCACCTCGCTAGCGGGAGGGGCCTACGAGCAGTACTTC,TRBV7-2,TRBD2,NA,TRBJ2-7
CASSALGRSNTGELFF,TGTGCCAGCAGTGCACTCGGGCGGTCAAACACCGGGGAGCTGTTTTTT,TRBV2,NA,many,TRBJ2-2
CASSGQQF,TGTGCCAGCAGCGGGCAGCAGTTC,TRBV4-2,NA,few,TRBJ2-5
CASSRGEYYGYTF,TGTGCCAGTAGTCGGGGAGAATACTATGGCTACACCTTC,TRBV19,NA,NA,TRBJ1-2
CASSLIGGPSSTTNEKLFF,TGTGCCAGCAGCTTAATCGGGGGGCCGAGCTCGACAACTAATGAAAAACTGTTTTTT,TRBV7-9,NA,few,TRBJ1-4
CASISPGTRDHQPQHF,TGTGCCAGCATAAGCCCCGGGACAAGGGACCATCAGCCCCAGCATTTT,TRBV28,NA,NA,TRBJ1-5
CASSFGLEGTDTQYF,TGCGCCAGCAGCTTCGGGCTGGAGGGCACAGATACGCAGTATTTT,TRBV5-1,NA,NA,TRBJ2-3
CASIRGQEQEKLFF,TGTGCCAGCATCAGGGGACAAGAGCAGGAAAAACTGTTTTTT,TRBV28,NA,few,TRBJ1-4
CASSLAGGYQETQYF,TGTGCCAGCAGCTTAGCTGGAGGGTACCAAGAGACCCAGTACTTC,TRBV7-2,NA,many,TRBJ2-5
CASSYGLQETQYF,TGTGCCAGCAGTTACGGTCTCCAAGAGACCCAGTACTTC,TRBV6-2/TRBV6-3,NA,few,TRBJ2-5
CASSPRGLTFYEQYF,TGTGCCAGCAGTCCCCGGGGACTCACTTTCTACGAGCAGTACTTC,TRBV27,NA,NA,TRBJ2-7
CASSTRTVAQFF,TGTGCCAGCAGCACCCGGACAGTTGCGCAGTTCTTC,TRBV11-2,NA,once,TRBJ2-1
CASSFDFGAGGSYEQYF,TGTGCCAGCAGCTTCGATTTCGGAGCGGGAGGATCCTACGAGCAGTACTTC,TRBV11-1,TRBD2,many,TRBJ2-7
CASSEPGEGYTF,TGTGCCAGCAGTGAACCAGGGGAAGGCTACACCTTC,TRBV27,NA,few,TRBJ1-2
CAWSVRVTGELFF,TGTGCCTGGAGTGTACGTGTCACCGGGGAGCTGTTTTTT,TRBV30,NA,few,TRBJ2-2
CASSLEVQNTEAFF,TGCGCCAGCAGCTTGGAGGTCCAAAACACTGAAGCTTTCTTT,TRBV5-1,NA,many,TRBJ1-1